This T cell receptor beta chain derives from a study of OX40 agonist ivuxolimab in advanced cancers. The overall study: Dose-escalation patients suffered from hepatocellular carcinoma, melanoma, renal cell or head and neck cancer. The dose-escalation cohort was just under 85% male, with a mean age of about 58 years, ranging about 23 to 79. Notes on the study in general: More expanded clones were found, on average, in CD8+ than in CD4+ T cells. The study observed clonal expansion of CD4+ and CD8+ blood T cells by week 6 at 0.1 to 3.0 mg/kg.

Sequencing used immunoSEQ multiplex PCR; TCRdb keeps in-frame clones, though not all of them. Altogether more than 60,000 clones are present, roughly 84% being singletons, with the ten largest covering around 30%. Turning to this clone: Antigen: not known.

The sample in question was CD4+ or CD8+ T cells sorted from blood, obtained in a trial of the OX40 agonist ivuxolimab. The receptor's source is an adult with an advanced solid tumor such as melanoma, head and neck, liver or kidney cancer.

CDR3 nucleotides: TGCGCCAGCAGCTTGGATTCAAGGGGCCTAGCGGGAGACGAGCAGTACTTC. Translating it yields CASSLDSRGLAGDEQYF. The rearrangement uses TRBV5-1 and TRBJ2-7, with 10 nucleotides matching TRBD2. Per the germline V gene, CDR1 is SGHRS and CDR2 is YFSETQ. The CDR3 totals 17 residues. V trimming: 0 bases; J trimming: 5 bases; junction bases outside the gene matches: 11.